This record concerns one T cell receptor beta chain sequence. Its antigen is still unknown. This entry belongs to a study of OX40 agonist ivuxolimab in advanced cancers. The table came from immunoSEQ multiplex PCR; TCRdb's copy has only in-frame clones and leaves some out. The sample shows tens of thousands of clones, approximately 90% of them seen only once. Germline V gene data show CDR1 as MRHNA and CDR2 as SNTAGT. V was cut by 11 bases and J by 3 bases, with 26 bases left in between. The CDR3 is 16 residues long. Study-level results: The expanded peripheral T cells' antigen specificity was not determined.

The input for sequencing was CD4+ or CD8+ T cells sorted from blood, taken in a trial of the OX40 agonist ivuxolimab. J is TRBJ2-7 and V is TRBV6-4; the D call may be TRBD1 or TRBD2 (5 bases each). The source is an adult with an advanced solid tumor such as melanoma, head and neck, liver or kidney cancer. DNA for the CDR3: TGTGCCGGACCGAACTTCCCGGGACCGTTCTACTACGAGCAGTACTTC. This codes for CAGPNFPGPFYYEQYF.